The rows below give T cell receptor beta chains drawn from one sample of a study of technical replicates of blood from a few donors. Data came from immunoSEQ multiplex PCR; TCRdb stores just in-frame clones and leaves some out. The sample has about 50,000 clones, approximately 90% seen once. Input material: PBMCs. Source of these receptors: a human donor in good health. Some clones in this sample may be carry-over from other donors' samples. Both conserved end residues are part of each CDR3. The D gene is left open where the match is weak. Size is stated for part of the rows, as once, few or many counts, or as a class when the clone is expanded.

once	TRBD2	TRBV30	TRBJ2-3	TGTGCCTGGAGTGGGGGACTAGCGGTTCCTGGTACGCAGTATTTT	CAWSGGLAVPGTQYF
medium-sized	.	TRBV4-2	TRBJ2-7	TGTGCCAGCAGCCAAGTGTTGTACTCGTTGAGTTATCCCGAGCAGTACTTC	CASSQVLYSLSYPEQYF
.	.	TRBV7-8	TRBJ2-6	TGTGCCAGCCGCCCGGGGGGCAAGGCTGGGGCCAACGTCCTGACTTTC	CASRPGGKAGANVLTF
.	TRBD1	TRBV6-4	TRBJ2-7	TGTGCCAGCAGCCCCTCCGACAGGGACGGGTCCTACGAGCAGTACTTC	CASSPSDRDGSYEQYF
.	TRBD1	TRBV2	TRBJ1-5	TGTGCCAGCAGCGGGACAGGTAAAAATCAGCCCCAGCATTTT	CASSGTGKNQPQHF
.	TRBD1	TRBV6-5	TRBJ1-6	TGTGCCAGCAGCTTAAACAGGGGGCTCCTCCTCCACTTT	CASSLNRGLLLHF
.	TRBD2	TRBV18	TRBJ2-1	TGTGCCAGCTCACCAGAACCAGCGGGATCCAGCTCCTACAATGAGCAGTTCTTC	CASSPEPAGSSSYNEQFF
once	TRBD2	TRBV7-6	TRBJ2-3	TGTGCCAGCAGCTTAGTTTCGGGACTAGCGGGGGGCACAGATACGCAGTATTTT	CASSLVSGLAGGTDTQYF
.	TRBD2	TRBV7-3	TRBJ2-2	TGTGCCAGCAGCTTAGTGGGGACTAGCGGGGGCCGATCGAACACCGGGGAGCTGTTTTTT	CASSLVGTSGGRSNTGELFF
.	.	TRBV7-3	TRBJ2-5	TGTGCCAGCAGCTTAGGACAGGCTCAGGAGGGGGGCCAGTACTTC	CASSLGQAQEGGQYF
.	.	TRBV4-1	TRBJ2-1	TGCGCCAGCAGCCAAGAGCCACAGGTTAATAACAATGAGCAGTTCTTC	CASSQEPQVNNNEQFF
.	TRBD2	TRBV30	TRBJ2-1	TGTGCCTGGAAACTAGCGGGAGTTCGTGCGAACAATGAGCAGTTCTTC	CAWKLAGVRANNEQFF
.	.	TRBV30	TRBJ1-2	TGTGCCTGGCGCCCAGGGAATGGCTACACCTTC	CAWRPGNGYTF
once	.	TRBV7-2	TRBJ2-3	TGTGCCAGCAGCTTAGATTGGCTGACTACAGATACGCAGTATTTT	CASSLDWLTTDTQYF
few	TRBD2	TRBV7-9	TRBJ2-5	TGTGCCAGCAGCTTCTCGACTAGCGGGGATAGGTACCAAGAGACCCAGTACTTC	CASSFSTSGDRYQETQYF
once	.	TRBV5-4	TRBJ1-2	TGTGCCAGCAGCTTGGCCAGGGATCATGGCTACACCTTC	CASSLARDHGYTF
.	TRBD2	TRBV9	TRBJ2-5	TGTGCCAGCAGCGTAGGGACTAGCGGGCAAGAGACCCAGTACTTC	CASSVGTSGQETQYF
.	TRBD1	TRBV30	TRBJ1-2	TGTGCCTGGAGTGTGGGGACAGTCTCTAACTATGGCTACACCTTC	CAWSVGTVSNYGYTF
.	TRBD1	TRBV5-1	TRBJ1-1	TGCGCCAGCAGCATCCGACAGGGACCCACTGAAGCTTTCTTT	CASSIRQGPTEAFF
.	.	TRBV4-1	TRBJ1-2	TGCGCCAGCAGCCTCGATGGCAGGATCAAAGCTAACTATGGCTACACCTTC	CASSLDGRIKANYGYTF
.	.	TRBV4-2	TRBJ2-1	TGTGCCAGCAGCCAATATGGGCTAGCGTTAAATGAGCAGTTCTTC	CASSQYGLALNEQFF
.	.	TRBV27	TRBJ1-1	TGTGCCAGCAGCCGCGAGACGGGAAATCGAGCTTTCTTT	CASSRETGNRAFF
.	TRBD1	TRBV5-1	TRBJ2-7	TGCGCCAGCACCTTGGGGACAGGGGGCGGTTACGAGCAGTACTTC	CASTLGTGGGYEQYF
.	TRBD1	TRBV7-9	TRBJ2-7	TGTGCCAGCAGCCCAACAGGGGCCTACGAGCAGTACTTC	CASSPTGAYEQYF
once	.	TRBV4-1	TRBJ2-1	TGCGCCAGCAGCCAAGGAAGCGGGCGCTCCTACAATGAGCAGTTCTTC	CASSQGSGRSYNEQFF
.	TRBD1	TRBV6-1	TRBJ1-6	TGTGCCAGCACCGTACAGGGGGGGAATAATTCACCCCTCCACTTT	CASTVQGGNNSPLHF
few	TRBD2	TRBV6-4	TRBJ2-3	TGTGCCAGCAGTGACTCGGGACTAGCCAGCACAGATACGCAGTATTTT	CASSDSGLASTDTQYF
.	TRBD1	TRBV2	TRBJ1-1	TGTGCCAGCAGAGACAGGGGAGCGAACACTGAAGCTTTCTTT	CASRDRGANTEAFF
.	.	TRBV7-8	TRBJ2-2	TGTGCCAGCAGCTTAGGACTAGTGAACGCCGGGGAGCTGTTTTTT	CASSLGLVNAGELFF
.	TRBD2	TRBV7-9	TRBJ2-1	TGTGCCAGCAGCTCCTACATTAGCGGGAGCTACAATGAGCAGTTCTTC	CASSSYISGSYNEQFF
.	TRBD2	TRBV11-1	TRBJ2-7	TGTGCCAGCAGCTTAAGGCCTGTGACTAGCGGCGGGGAGTACGAGCAGTACTTC	CASSLRPVTSGGEYEQYF
.	TRBD2	TRBV5-6	TRBJ2-2	TGTGCCAGCAGCTCCAGGACTAGCACCACCGGGGAGCTGTTTTTT	CASSSRTSTTGELFF
.	.	TRBV7-2	TRBJ1-6	TGTGCCAGCCTGGAGGGCTCCTATAATTCACCCCTCCACTTT	CASLEGSYNSPLHF
.	TRBD2	TRBV30	TRBJ2-1	TGTGCCTGGACTAGCGGGAACAATGAGCAGTTCTTC	CAWTSGNNEQFF
.	TRBD1	TRBV2	TRBJ2-2	TGTGCCAGCAGGAGGGGGACAGCGAACACCGGGGAGCTGTTTTTT	CASRRGTANTGELFF
.	.	TRBV7-8	TRBJ1-4	TGTGCCAGCGGTTACGGGATTAATGAAAAACTGTTTTTT	CASGYGINEKLFF
.	.	TRBV2	TRBJ1-2	TGTGCCAGCAGTGATTACGCCTCTAGCTATGGCTACACCTTC	CASSDYASSYGYTF
few	.	TRBV7-2	TRBJ1-1	TGTGCCAGCAGCTTCCTAGGATCGAACACTGAAGCTTTCTTT	CASSFLGSNTEAFF
.	.	TRBV27	TRBJ2-3	TGTGCCAGCAGCCACACAGATACGCAGTATTTT	CASSHTDTQYF
once	TRBD2	TRBV4-2	TRBJ2-3	TGTGCCAGCGGGGGACCGGCGGGAGTTACAGATACGCAGTATTTT	CASGGPAGVTDTQYF
.	TRBD1	TRBV25-1	TRBJ1-1	TGTGCCAGCAGTCCCCGGACAGGGGGTTTTACTGAAGCTTTCTTT	CASSPRTGGFTEAFF